This TCR beta chain was recovered during a study of T cells in Graves' hyperthyroidism and ophthalmopathy. Findings and limits, study-wide: In the analysis, a 13 V-J model separated ophthalmopathy from stable hyperthyroidism.

Under 3 months was the duration of disease in ophthalmopathy patients, who also had a Clinical Activity Score of at least 3 and a NOSPECS grade of at least 4. Criteria for exclusion of patients were uncontrolled infection, other autoimmune disease, pregnancy or lactation. The source material, RNA transcripts, was used to amplify TCR beta CDR3 regions. The HTBI primer set served for first-round RT-PCR of the TCR CDR3. TCRdb re-called the multiplex PCR reads with MiXCR, one entry per CDR3 protein. Among some 490,000 distinct CDR3 sequences, roughly 22% were seen once, and the ten largest hold about 53%. V was cut by 9 bases and J by 1 base, with 11 bases left in between. This CDR3 spans 13 amino acids. CDR1 is KGHDR, CDR2 SFDVKD, per germline. This clonotype was counted a few times. Its antigen remains unknown.

The sequencing sample was made of blood. The TCR comes from a woman in her 70s with Graves' ophthalmopathy. The chain combines TRBV24-1 with TRBJ1-1; D gene uncertain. CDR3 sequence (DNA): TGTGCCACCCGGGAACGAGGGAACACTGAAGCTTTCTTT. This sequence encodes CATRERGNTEAFF.